This T cell receptor beta chain was documented in a study of radiotherapy plus CTLA-4 blockade in lung cancer. The repertoire was sequenced with immunoSEQ multiplex PCR; TCRdb's copy has only in-frame clones and lacks some. The sample gives over 35,000 clones, around 77% of which show up once; about 2.7% is in the top ten. The sequence was obtained from a human donor with non-small cell lung cancer whose response to radiotherapy plus ipilimumab could not be evaluated. This material consisted of peripheral blood, taken from a patient treated with radiotherapy plus ipilimumab.

CDR3 protein: CASSYSRQRGGEQYF. In DNA, the CDR3 is TGTGCCAGCAGTTACTCCAGACAAAGGGGGGGCGAGCAGTACTTC. The rearrangement joins TRBV6-5 to TRBJ2-7; perhaps TRBD2 as D (7 bases). The CDR3 consists of 15 residues. The V and J ends lost 0 bases and 6 bases respectively, with 15 bases between them. In germline, CDR1 is MNHEY, CDR2 SVGAGI.